Below are 32 T cell receptor beta chains sequenced from a single sample in a study of T cell responses to AZD1222 COVID-19 vaccine. The data were produced by immunoSEQ multiplex PCR, yet TCRdb's version contains in-frame clones alone and is incomplete. This table holds around 110,000 clones, almost 90% found once. The source material was peripheral blood, sampled on day 0 of AZD1222 vaccination. The receptors come from an adult in good health.

The sample holds a few counts of this clone. This chain connects TRBV7-6 to TRBJ2-2, with D tentatively TRBD2 (7 bases). The germline CDR1 and CDR2 sequences are SGHVS and FNYEAQ. Trimming left V 7 bases short and J 4 bases short, with 16 bases between. This CDR3 contains 15 residues. CDR3 residues: CASNPARGRTGELFF. DNA for the CDR3: TGTGCCAGCAACCCAGCGCGGGGGCGCACCGGGGAGCTGTTTTTT.

This chain links TRBV7-2 with TRBJ1-1; D may be TRBD1 (6 bases). This CDR3 is built from 14 residues. With 6 bases removed from V and 1 base from J, the gap between germline ends came to 12 bases. Germline-derived CDR1 and CDR2 are SGHTA and FQGNSA. The CDR3 sequence is CASRPNRENTEAFF. CDR3 bases: TGTGCCAGCAGACCTAACAGGGAGAACACTGAAGCTTTCTTT.

CDR3 sequence reads: CASSGTGVNTDTQYF. Written as DNA, the CDR3 is TGTGCCAGCTCCGGGACAGGGGTTAATACAGATACGCAGTATTTT. V usage is TRBV7-2 and J usage is TRBJ2-3, with 10 bases lining up with TRBD1. V shed 8 bases, J shed 3 bases, and the junction held 8 bases outside the gene matches. The CDR3 runs 15 residues. The germline CDR1 and CDR2 sequences are SGHTA and FQGNSA.

The chain joins TRBV13 to TRBJ1-1; D may be TRBD1 (6 bases). This CDR3 is built from 15 residues. Germline V CDR1 and CDR2: PRHDT, FYEKMQ (reference sequence). V was shortened by 8 bases and J by 1 base, with 17 bases between the two germline ends. For the CDR3, the DNA is TGTGCCAGCGCTAACAGGGAGCAGGCGAACACTGAAGCTTTCTTT. Its protein product is CASANREQANTEAFF. The variable domain in full, completed from reference TRBV13 and TRBJ1-1, reads AAGVIQSPRHLIKEKRETATLKCYPIPRHDTVYWYQQGPGQDPQFLISFYEKMQSDKGSIPDRFSAQQFSDYHSELNMSSLELGDSALYFCASANREQANTEAFFGQGTRLTVV.

The chain is built from TRBV11-3 and TRBJ2-1; D is ambiguous. Germline-derived CDR1 and CDR2 are SGHNT and YENEEA. Between the trimmed V and J ends, which lost 1 base and 3 bases, there was a span of 13 bases. This CDR3 comprises 16 residues. The CDR3 region is CASSLGLGSLYNEQFF. The CDR3 DNA follows: TGTGCCAGCAGCTTAGGCCTAGGATCCCTCTACAATGAGCAGTTCTTC.

This clone was observed a single time. The CDR3 region is CASRTTWTDEQYF. For the CDR3, the DNA is TGTGCCAGCAGGACAACATGGACAGACGAGCAGTACTTC. The V gene is TRBV2, the J gene TRBJ2-7; possibly TRBD1 for D (6 bases). CDR3 length: 13 amino acids. V was trimmed by 6 bases and J by 5 bases, leaving 14 bases between them. In germline, CDR1 is SNHLY, CDR2 FYNNEI. Full variable domain (rest looked up from reference TRBV2 and TRBJ2-7): EPEVTQTPSHQVTQMGQEVILRCVPISNHLYFYWYRQILGQKVEFLVSFYNNEISEKSEIFDDQFSVERPDGSNFTLKIRSTKLEDSAMYFCASRTTWTDEQYFGPGTRLTVT.

In its sample, this clone was seen once. This chain uses TRBV9 with TRBJ1-6; weak D call: TRBD1 (5 bases). Deletions cut 3 bases from V and 6 bases from J, with 7 bases between. Germline lookup yields CDR1 SGDLS and CDR2 YYNGEE. The CDR3 runs 13 residues. The CDR3 nucleotides are TGTGCCAGCAGCGCGACAGTTAATTCACCCCTCCACTTT. Translation gives CASSATVNSPLHF.

The gene calls are TRBV3-1 (or the pseudogene TRBV3-2) and TRBJ2-1; D is unclear. The CDR3 is 15 residues long. Per the germline V gene, CDR1 is LGHDT and CDR2 is YNNKEL (reference sequence). Trimming cost V 4 bases and J 3 bases, with 13 bases left between them. In DNA form, the CDR3 reads TGTGCCAGCAGCCCGTCGGAGTTTGTCTACAATGAGCAGTTCTTC. This translates into CASSPSEFVYNEQFF.

V usage is TRBV3-1 (or the pseudogene TRBV3-2) and J usage is TRBJ1-4, with D possibly matching TRBD1 (6 bases). The V and J ends lost 4 bases and 4 bases respectively, with 13 bases between them. Germline CDR1 reads LGHDT; CDR2 reads YNNKEL (reference sequence). There are 15 residues in the CDR3. The DNA for the CDR3 is TGTGCCAGCAGCCTACAGGGTTTGGGTAATGAAAAACTGTTTTTT. Translating it yields CASSLQGLGNEKLFF.

The CDR3 here is CASSSPAGGRETQYF. CDR3 nucleotides: TGTGCCAGCAGTTCCCCAGCGGGGGGTCGAGAGACCCAGTACTTC. The chain couples TRBV6-2 or TRBV6-3 to TRBJ2-5; 9 bases agree with TRBD2. The CDR3 length is 15 residues. Germline CDR1 and CDR2: MNHEY and SVGEGT. The J segment lost 4 bases and the V segment lost 4 bases, leaving 7 bases of the junction unmatched.

Written as DNA, the CDR3 is TGTGCCAGCAGCCTCAACCGAATGACAGGGTGGCAGACCCAGTACTTC. This sequence encodes CASSLNRMTGWQTQYF. The chain is built from TRBV7-3 and TRBJ2-5; 7 nucleotides agree with TRBD1. The CDR3 covers 16 residues. Germline CDR1 reads SGHTA; CDR2 reads FQGTGA. With V trimmed by 5 bases and J by 6 bases, 15 bases remained unmatched.

The CDR3: CSVEGRDSEAFF. The CDR3 nucleotides are TGCAGCGTTGAAGGCCGGGACTCTGAAGCTTTCTTT. The rearrangement joins TRBV29-1 to TRBJ1-1; TRBD1 is a possible D gene (5 bases). V was pared by 1 base and J by 6 bases, with 9 bases between. Germline CDR1 SQVTM, CDR2 ANQGSEA. The CDR3 length is 12 residues.

The chain employs TRBV3-1 (or the pseudogene TRBV3-2) and TRBJ2-2; 7 bases are a match to TRBD1. The CDR3 is 15 residues long. Germline loops: CDR1 LGHDT, CDR2 YNNKEL (reference sequence). V shed 2 bases, J shed 6 bases, and the junction held 6 bases outside the gene matches. CDR3 bases: TGTGCCAGCAGCCAAATTCAGGGGGAATCCGGGGAGCTGTTTTTT. Protein product: CASSQIQGESGELFF.

This clone was seen a single time. This chain links TRBV2 with TRBJ2-3, with D maybe TRBD1 (5 bases). Deletions cut 4 bases from V and 4 bases from J, with 12 bases between. Germline V gene data show CDR1 as SNHLY and CDR2 as FYNNEI. There are 14 residues in the CDR3. The CDR3 loop is CASSVSQGPDTQYF. The CDR3 DNA is TGTGCCAGCAGTGTTAGCCAGGGCCCAGATACGCAGTATTTT.

V gene TRBV6-2 or TRBV6-3 combines with J gene TRBJ1-2; D might be TRBD1 (6 bases). Germline CDR1 reads MNHEY; CDR2 reads SVGEGT. The CDR3 contains 14 residues. V lost 5 bases, J lost 0 bases, and 10 bases lay in between. CDR3 in amino acids: CASSTGTPNYGYTF. In nucleotides, the CDR3 is TGTGCCAGCAGTACCGGGACACCTAACTATGGCTACACCTTC.

The V and J genes are TRBV2 and TRBJ2-7; possibly TRBD1 for D (5 bases). V was clipped by 7 bases and J by 3 bases, with 19 bases between them. Looked up from germline, CDR1 is SNHLY and CDR2 is FYNNEI. CDR3 length equals 15 residues. The DNA of the CDR3 is TGTGCCAGCATTGGGCAGGGCCGAGACTTCTACGAGCAGTACTTC. Translation gives CASIGQGRDFYEQYF.

The chain uses TRBV30 and TRBJ1-2; 7 nucleotides line up with TRBD1. The CDR3 runs 18 residues. Germline CDR1 is GTSNPN and CDR2 is SVGIG (reference sequence). V lost 1 base, J lost 2 bases, and 16 bases stayed unmatched. The CDR3 bases are TGTGCCTGGAGTGCCTACCGGGACAGCAAACCGCCGAACTATGGCTACACCTTC. This sequence encodes CAWSAYRDSKPPNYGYTF.

This chain uses TRBV19 with TRBJ1-3; weak D call: TRBD1 (6 bases). There are 16 residues in the CDR3. In germline, CDR1 is LNHDA, CDR2 SQIVND (reference sequence). Trimming cost V 4 bases and J 6 bases, with 19 bases left between them. The CDR3 loop is CASSTPGQPGENTIYF. For the CDR3, the DNA is TGTGCCAGTAGTACGCCGGGACAACCGGGGGAAAACACCATATATTTT.

The V call is TRBV6-5, the J call TRBJ1-2; the D gene is possibly TRBD1 (5 bases). The CDR3 covers 12 residues. V lost 3 bases and J 7 bases, leaving 9 bases between the germline ends. Germline V lookup: CDR1 MNHEY, CDR2 SVGAGI. CDR3 sequence (DNA): TGTGCCAGCAGTTATGGGGGTAGTGGCTACACCTTC. This codes for CASSYGGSGYTF.

The CDR3 is CASSSVGGVTDTQYF. Written as DNA, the CDR3 is TGTGCCAGCAGCTCCGTAGGAGGTGTCACAGATACGCAGTATTTT. J is TRBJ2-3 and V is TRBV7-9; D is possibly TRBD2 (5 bases). The CDR3 has 15 residues. V lost 4 bases and J 2 bases, leaving 13 bases between the germline ends. Germline V CDR1 and CDR2: SEHNR, FQNEAQ (reference sequence).

This clone was recorded only once. The rearrangement links TRBV3-1 (or the pseudogene TRBV3-2) to TRBJ1-1; no clear D gene. The J call could be wrong; TRBJ1-6 is a better fit for the DNA end. The V gene's germline CDR1 is LGHDT and CDR2 YNNKEL (reference sequence). The CDR3 sequence is 10 residues long. The CDR3 DNA reads TGTGCCAGCAGCCAAGCAGGACTCCACTTT. Translating gives CASSQAGLHF.

The V call is TRBV18, the J call TRBJ2-1; TRBD2 might be the D (5 bases). The CDR3 spans 15 residues. Germline values: CDR1 KGHSH, CDR2 LQKENI. The V gene lost 2 bases and the J gene lost 0 bases, with 8 bases spanning the gap. The CDR3 region is CASSPRGSSYNEQFF. CDR3 DNA sequence: TGTGCCAGCTCACCAAGAGGGAGCTCCTACAATGAGCAGTTCTTC.

The rearrangement uses TRBV7-2 and TRBJ2-1, with D possibly matching TRBD2 (6 bases). Germline assignment: CDR1 SGHTA and CDR2 FQGNSA. V was trimmed by 7 bases and J by 5 bases, leaving 21 bases between them. CDR3 length: 16 residues. Written as DNA, the CDR3 is TGTGCCAGCATCGAGGGACCGTCTAGCGCGAACAATGAGCAGTTCTTC. Its protein product is CASIEGPSSANNEQFF.

This chain links TRBV27 with TRBJ2-6; D is ambiguous. Germline lookup yields CDR1 MNHEY and CDR2 SMNVEV (reference sequence). Trimming cost V 5 bases and J 0 bases, with 5 bases left between them. The CDR3 has 14 amino acids. CDR3 amino acids: CASSMISGANVLTF. The CDR3 DNA reads as TGTGCCAGCAGTATGATCTCTGGGGCCAACGTCCTGACTTTC.

The chain is built from TRBV5-1 and TRBJ1-1; D gene uncertain. This CDR3 comprises 14 residues. Trimming shortened V by 0 bases and J by 4 bases, and 10 bases separated the two germline ends. The germline V gene has CDR1 SGHRS and CDR2 YFSETQ. The CDR3 nucleotides are TGCGCCAGCAGCTTGGACACTTCGGGCACTGAAGCTTTCTTT. Translated: CASSLDTSGTEAFF.

This chain connects TRBV15 to TRBJ2-1, with unresolved D. The CDR3 has 16 residues. The germline V gene has CDR1 LNHNV and CDR2 YYDKDF (reference sequence). The V and J ends lost 0 bases and 0 bases respectively, with 9 bases between them. The CDR3, as DNA: TGTGCCACCAGCAGAGATCCACCACGCTCCTACAATGAGCAGTTCTTC. Protein sequence: CATSRDPPRSYNEQFF.

The chain recombines TRBV6-5 with TRBJ2-7; 8 positions agree with TRBD1. V lost 6 bases, J lost 6 bases, and 10 bases stayed unmatched. Germline-derived CDR1 and CDR2 are MNHEY and SVGAGI. CDR3 length: 14 amino acids. The CDR3 DNA sequence: TGTGCCAGCAGCTATTTTGACAGGGGCAGCGAGCAGTACTTC. This translates into CASSYFDRGSEQYF.

The chain links TRBV11-2 to TRBJ1-2, with 10 bases identical to TRBD1. Losses at the gene ends were 5 bases for V and 8 bases for J; bases not matched to a gene: 5. This CDR3 region has 13 residues. The germline gives CDR1 SGHAT, CDR2 FQNNGV. This chain's CDR3 is CASSPGTGEGYTF. CDR3 bases: TGTGCCAGCAGCCCTGGGACAGGGGAGGGCTACACCTTC.

The chain has TRBV6-1 and TRBJ1-5; no reliable D call. CDR1 and CDR2 from the germline V gene are MNHNS and SASEGT. V lost 2 bases and J 8 bases, leaving 13 bases between the germline ends. The CDR3 loop spans 14 amino acids. The CDR3: CASSESLPLEPQHF. The CDR3 DNA follows: TGTGCCAGCAGTGAAAGTCTTCCGTTGGAGCCCCAGCATTTT.

J is TRBJ1-2 and V is TRBV12-3 or TRBV12-4; tentatively, D is TRBD1 (5 bases). The germline V and J ends were trimmed by 4 bases and 7 bases, with 10 bases remaining between them. This CDR3 is 12 amino acids long. The chain's CDR3 is CASSSWTTGYTF. CDR3 DNA: TGTGCCAGCAGTTCGTGGACAACTGGCTACACCTTC.

The chain has TRBV3-1 (or the pseudogene TRBV3-2) and TRBJ2-1, with 11 bases identical to TRBD2. Germline CDR1 LGHDT, CDR2 YNNKEL (reference sequence). The CDR3 loop spans 14 amino acids. Unmatched junction bases numbered 3, after V lost 4 bases and J lost 7 bases. DNA of the CDR3: TGTGCCAGCAGCCCCCCTAGCGGGAGGAATGAGCAGTTCTTC. Its protein is CASSPPSGRNEQFF.

This clone was seen a handful of times. The CDR3 region is CAWSKQMGNSPLHF. The CDR3 nucleotides are TGTGCCTGGAGTAAACAAATGGGGAATTCACCCCTCCACTTT. The gene calls are TRBV30 and TRBJ1-6; D is ambiguous. The V and J ends lost 2 bases and 7 bases respectively, with 12 bases between them. From germline, CDR1 is GTSNPN and CDR2 SVGIG (reference sequence). The CDR3 has 14 residues. Drawing the rest from reference TRBV30 and TRBJ1-6, the complete variable domain is SQTIHQWPATLVQPVGSPLSLECTVEGTSNPNLYWYRQAAGRGLQLLFYSVGIGQISSEVPQNLSASRPQDRQFILSSKKLLLSDSGFYLCAWSKQMGNSPLHFGNGTRLTVT.